A single sample is the source of the 2 T cell receptor beta chains below, sequenced in a study of memory CD4+ T cells and cytomegalovirus serostatus. The sort gate was single viable CD3+CD4+CD8-CD45RO+ cells for memory CD4+ T cells. Sequenced by immunoSEQ multiplex PCR; TCRdb stores in-frame clones only, minus some. The table shows tens of thousands of clones, with more than 65% occurring only once. The sample comprised memory CD4+ T cells from blood. The source of these receptors is an adult in good health and CMV-seronegative.

The V and J genes are TRBV28 and TRBJ1-6; no definite D call. The CDR3 is made up of 14 amino acids. CDR1 and CDR2 (germline): MDHEN, SYDVKM. Trimming left V 3 bases short and J 9 bases short, with 12 bases between. In DNA, the CDR3 is TGTGCCAGCAGTTTTGGTCGGGGAGGTTCACCCCTCCACTTT. This gives the protein CASSFGRGGSPLHF.

This rearrangement joins TRBV16 to TRBJ1-2; D ambiguous. Trimming removed 0 bases from V and 5 bases from J, with 7 bases in between. Germline V gene data show CDR1 as KGHSY and CDR2 as FQNENV. This CDR3 comprises 13 residues. The CDR3 reads CASSQSADYGYTF. The CDR3 DNA is TGTGCCAGCAGCCAATCGGCAGATTATGGCTACACCTTC.